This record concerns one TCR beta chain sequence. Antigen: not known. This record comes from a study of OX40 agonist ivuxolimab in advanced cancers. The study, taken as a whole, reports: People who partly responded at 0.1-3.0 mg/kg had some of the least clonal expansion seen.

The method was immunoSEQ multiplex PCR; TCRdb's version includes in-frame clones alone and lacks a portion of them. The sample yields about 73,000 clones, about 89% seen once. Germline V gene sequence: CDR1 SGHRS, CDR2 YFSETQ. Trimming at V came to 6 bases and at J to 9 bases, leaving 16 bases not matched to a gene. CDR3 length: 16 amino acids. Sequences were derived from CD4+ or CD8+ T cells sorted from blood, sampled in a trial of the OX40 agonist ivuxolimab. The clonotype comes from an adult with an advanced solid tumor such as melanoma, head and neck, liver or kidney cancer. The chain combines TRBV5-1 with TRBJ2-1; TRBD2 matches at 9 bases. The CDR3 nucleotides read TGCGCCAGCACCGAGGGGCTAGCGGGGTCACGGGGTGAGCAGTTCTTC. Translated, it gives CASTEGLAGSRGEQFF.